This T cell receptor beta chain was sequenced for a study of control samples from healthy donors and cancer patients. V lost 1 base and J lost 6, with 7 bases in between. This CDR3 has 12 amino acids. CDR1 and CDR2 (germline): SGHDT, YYEEEE. Sequencing was performed with immunoSEQ multiplex PCR; in TCRdb, only in-frame clones are kept and a portion is missing. Of around 130,000 clones in the sample, roughly 88% were seen once. This chain connects TRBV5-6 to TRBJ1-2; no definite D call. The material sequenced was blood. This sequence was found in a man aged 50-60 years in good health. Written as DNA, the CDR3 is TGTGCCAGCAGCTTGTCGGCGGATGGCTACACCTTC. Its translation: CASSLSADGYTF.